This T cell receptor beta chain was recovered during a study of blood T cell repertoires in COVID-19. About the study: Donors in the United States, Italy and Spain gave samples during acute or convalescent COVID-19. PBMCs, B-cell-depleted T cells, or T cells were the source of the cDNA or gDNA that made up the material.

Deletions cut 0 bases from V and 10 bases from J, with 12 bases between. This CDR3 is built from 13 residues. CDR1 SGHVS and CDR2 FNYEAQ come from the germline V gene. Methods used by the authors: Nucleated cell counts were estimated from reference gene primer amplification. Produced via immunoSEQ multiplex PCR; TCRdb's table is partial and in-frame only. The V and J calls and clone size are taken from that table; D and trimming were inferred from the DNA. The table lists 150,000 to 200,000 clones, 70% to 85% of them singletons. The receptor was isolated from a woman aged 80 or over with acute or convalescent COVID-19. The chain carries TRBV7-6 and TRBJ1-1, with D unclear. Sequences were obtained from peripheral blood. Written as DNA, the CDR3 is TGTGCCAGCAGCTTAGCGGAGGGAAGGGTAGCTTTCTTT. Protein sequence: CASSLAEGRVAFF.